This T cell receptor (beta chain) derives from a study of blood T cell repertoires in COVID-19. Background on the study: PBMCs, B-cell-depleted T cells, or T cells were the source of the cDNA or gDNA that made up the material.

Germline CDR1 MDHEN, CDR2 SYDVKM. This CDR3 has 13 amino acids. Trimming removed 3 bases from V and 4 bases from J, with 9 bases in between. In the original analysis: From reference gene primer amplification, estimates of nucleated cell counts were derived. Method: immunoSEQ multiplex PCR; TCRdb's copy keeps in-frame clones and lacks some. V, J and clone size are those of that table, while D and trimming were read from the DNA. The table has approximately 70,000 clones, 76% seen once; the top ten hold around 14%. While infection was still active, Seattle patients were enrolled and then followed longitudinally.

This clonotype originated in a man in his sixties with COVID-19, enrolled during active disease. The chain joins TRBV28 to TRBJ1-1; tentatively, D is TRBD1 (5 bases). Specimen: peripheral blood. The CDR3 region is CASSFGGTTEAFF. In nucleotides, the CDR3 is TGTGCCAGCAGTTTCGGAGGGACCACTGAAGCTTTCTTT.